The table lists the clone carrying this TCR beta chain with many counts. The target antigen is unknown. RNA was extracted and reverse transcribed into cDNA as the sequencing template. Generated by immunoSEQ multiplex PCR, the TCRdb table keeps only in-frame clones and is missing some. The sample shows roughly 100,000 clones, about 61% of them seen only once. Specified treatment: oral pan-JAK inhibitor, 5-10 mg twice daily. The data belong to a study of CD8+ T cells in alopecia areata. The wider study: A regimen of oral tofacitinib, 5 to 10 mg twice daily, was given to treated patients.

Notes on the study in general: One nonresponder makes the tie between baseline CD8+ expansion and response uncertain.

The TCR sequence derives from a human donor with alopecia areata. Source: CD8+ T cells sorted from blood, taken at approximately week 55, from a patient treated with tofacitinib.

CDR3: CAGAASGGLGETQYF. CDR3 bases: TGTGCCGGTGCGGCTAGCGGGGGGTTGGGGGAGACCCAGTACTTC. The chain employs TRBV6-5 and TRBJ2-5; 11 bases match TRBD2. Germline V gene sequence: CDR1 MNHEY, CDR2 SVGAGI. CDR3 length: 15 amino acids. J was trimmed by 5 bases and V by 11 bases; bases with no gene match: 13.